A selection of T cell receptor beta chains follows, all from one sample in a study of shared clonotypes between healthy human individuals. Assay used: immunoSEQ multiplex PCR; TCRdb lists only in-frame clones, some missing. The data hold about 1 million clones, with approximately 68% observed a single time. Sequences were obtained from memory CD4+ T cells sorted from blood. The origin of the receptors is a young man in good health. Each CDR3 is given with its conserved first and last residue. The order of the fields is clone size, V gene, J gene, D gene, CDR3 protein, CDR3 DNA. The D gene is left open where the match is weak. The listing skips clone size in some rows; elsewhere it reads once, few, many or a size class.

clone size: -; V gene: TRBV7-2; J gene: TRBJ1-1; D gene: -; CDR3 protein: CASSIDKTSAFF; CDR3 DNA: TGTGCCAGCAGCATCGACAAGACATCAGCTTTCTTT
clone size: -; V gene: TRBV6-1; J gene: TRBJ2-6; D gene: TRBD1; CDR3 protein: CASSELQGLGGSGANVLTF; CDR3 DNA: TGTGCCAGCAGTGAACTACAGGGGTTAGGGGGCTCTGGGGCCAACGTCCTGACTTTC
clone size: few; V gene: TRBV6-5; J gene: TRBJ1-6; D gene: TRBD1; CDR3 protein: CASMGTGRSPLHF; CDR3 DNA: TGTGCCAGCATGGGGACAGGGCGTTCACCCCTCCACTTT
clone size: -; V gene: TRBV6-6; J gene: TRBJ1-4; D gene: -; CDR3 protein: CASSYQGEKLFF; CDR3 DNA: TGTGCCAGCAGTTACCAAGGGGAAAAACTGTTTTTT
clone size: -; V gene: TRBV10-1; J gene: TRBJ2-1; D gene: -; CDR3 protein: CASSESGRGNEQFF; CDR3 DNA: TGCGCCAGCAGTGAGTCCGGAAGAGGGAATGAGCAGTTCTTC
clone size: -; V gene: TRBV28; J gene: TRBJ1-2; D gene: -; CDR3 protein: CASSPIGVVANYGYTF; CDR3 DNA: TGTGCCAGCAGCCCGATAGGGGTTGTAGCTAACTATGGCTACACCTTC
clone size: -; V gene: TRBV9; J gene: TRBJ2-3; D gene: TRBD2; CDR3 protein: CASSPGTSGRTDTQYF; CDR3 DNA: TGTGCCAGCAGCCCCGGGACTAGCGGGAGAACAGATACGCAGTATTTT
clone size: -; V gene: TRBV7-2; J gene: TRBJ2-7; D gene: TRBD2; CDR3 protein: CASSRTSGRYEQYF; CDR3 DNA: TGTGCCAGCAGCCGGACTAGCGGGAGATACGAGCAGTACTTC
clone size: -; V gene: TRBV13; J gene: TRBJ2-3; D gene: TRBD2; CDR3 protein: CASSPELTSLFTSTDTQYF; CDR3 DNA: TGTGCCAGCAGCCCCGAACTGACTAGCCTCTTTACTAGCACAGATACGCAGTATTTT
clone size: -; V gene: TRBV7-9; J gene: TRBJ2-1; D gene: TRBD1; CDR3 protein: CASSLEGQGLSEQFF; CDR3 DNA: TGTGCCAGCAGCTTAGAGGGACAGGGCTTAAGTGAGCAGTTCTTC
clone size: -; V gene: TRBV28; J gene: TRBJ2-7; D gene: -; CDR3 protein: CASLQGIGGYEQYF; CDR3 DNA: TGTGCCAGCCTCCAGGGTATTGGAGGATACGAGCAGTACTTC
clone size: -; V gene: TRBV10-3; J gene: TRBJ1-5; D gene: -; CDR3 protein: CAISDRGNQPQHF; CDR3 DNA: TGTGCCATCAGTGACAGGGGCAATCAGCCCCAGCATTTT
clone size: -; V gene: TRBV10-3; J gene: TRBJ1-4; D gene: -; CDR3 protein: CAINRATNEKLFF; CDR3 DNA: TGTGCCATCAACAGGGCGACTAATGAAAAACTGTTTTTT
clone size: -; V gene: TRBV29-1; J gene: TRBJ2-3; D gene: -; CDR3 protein: CSVEGSRFADTQYF; CDR3 DNA: TGCAGCGTCGAGGGATCGAGGTTTGCAGATACGCAGTATTTT
clone size: -; V gene: TRBV29-1; J gene: TRBJ2-3; D gene: -; CDR3 protein: CSVGITDTQYF; CDR3 DNA: TGCAGCGTTGGAATTACAGATACGCAGTATTTT
clone size: once; V gene: TRBV2; J gene: TRBJ2-3; D gene: -; CDR3 protein: CASKDSSGRTDTQYF; CDR3 DNA: TGTGCCAGCAAGGACAGTAGCGGCCGCACAGATACGCAGTATTTT
clone size: -; V gene: TRBV6-4; J gene: TRBJ1-6; D gene: TRBD1; CDR3 protein: CASSEGQGSSPLHF; CDR3 DNA: TGTGCCAGCAGTGAGGGACAGGGGTCATCACCCCTCCACTTT
clone size: -; V gene: TRBV6-4; J gene: TRBJ2-5; D gene: -; CDR3 protein: CASSVERGETQYF; CDR3 DNA: TGTGCCAGCAGTGTAGAGCGTGGGGAGACCCAGTACTTC
clone size: -; V gene: TRBV4-1; J gene: TRBJ2-6; D gene: -; CDR3 protein: CASRSVAGANVLTF; CDR3 DNA: TGCGCCAGCAGATCTGTCGCTGGGGCCAACGTCCTGACTTTC
clone size: -; V gene: TRBV5-8; J gene: TRBJ2-5; D gene: -; CDR3 protein: CASKAFGVGGQETQYF; CDR3 DNA: TGTGCCAGCAAAGCCTTCGGGGTAGGGGGGCAAGAGACCCAGTACTTC
clone size: -; V gene: TRBV29-1; J gene: TRBJ1-1; D gene: -; CDR3 protein: CSVVRNTEAFF; CDR3 DNA: TGCAGCGTTGTTCGGAACACTGAAGCTTTCTTT
clone size: -; V gene: TRBV6-6; J gene: TRBJ2-5; D gene: -; CDR3 protein: CASSYGGQLGETQYF; CDR3 DNA: TGTGCCAGCAGTTACGGAGGACAGCTGGGGGAGACCCAGTACTTC
clone size: -; V gene: TRBV25-1; J gene: TRBJ2-7; D gene: TRBD2; CDR3 protein: CASSREGTGPYEQYF; CDR3 DNA: TGTGCCAGCAGTAGGGAGGGTACGGGACCCTACGAGCAGTACTTC
clone size: -; V gene: TRBV30; J gene: TRBJ2-5; D gene: -; CDR3 protein: CAWSAGTGTYQETQYF; CDR3 DNA: TGTGCCTGGAGTGCCGGTACGGGGACCTACCAAGAGACCCAGTACTTC
clone size: -; V gene: TRBV4-3; J gene: TRBJ2-1; D gene: -; CDR3 protein: CASSQPGRLEQFF; CDR3 DNA: TGCGCCAGCAGCCAACCGGGCCGTCTGGAGCAGTTCTTC
clone size: -; V gene: TRBV5-6; J gene: TRBJ2-7; D gene: -; CDR3 protein: CASSPLGGGVYEQYF; CDR3 DNA: TGTGCCAGCAGCCCCTTAGGTGGGGGCGTCTACGAGCAGTACTTC
clone size: -; V gene: TRBV5-6; J gene: TRBJ2-2; D gene: -; CDR3 protein: CASSLEGPGRRAGELFF; CDR3 DNA: TGTGCCAGCAGCTTGGAAGGGCCGGGTCGGCGGGCCGGGGAGCTGTTTTTT
clone size: -; V gene: TRBV25-1; J gene: TRBJ2-7; D gene: TRBD1; CDR3 protein: CASSEFQGASYEQYF; CDR3 DNA: TGTGCCAGCAGTGAATTTCAGGGGGCCTCCTACGAGCAGTACTTC
clone size: -; V gene: TRBV30; J gene: TRBJ2-5; D gene: -; CDR3 protein: CAWRVIRRGKETQYF; CDR3 DNA: TGTGCCTGGAGAGTCATTAGAAGGGGCAAGGAGACCCAGTACTTC
clone size: -; V gene: TRBV30; J gene: TRBJ1-6; D gene: -; CDR3 protein: CAWIGAVKPNSPLHF; CDR3 DNA: TGTGCCTGGATAGGGGCGGTAAAACCCAATTCACCCCTCCACTTT
clone size: -; V gene: TRBV28; J gene: TRBJ2-2; D gene: -; CDR3 protein: CASKAPRAGELFF; CDR3 DNA: TGTGCCAGCAAGGCCCCCAGGGCCGGGGAGCTGTTTTTT
clone size: -; V gene: TRBV5-1; J gene: TRBJ1-1; D gene: TRBD1; CDR3 protein: CASSSRDSLNTEAFF; CDR3 DNA: TGCGCCAGCAGCTCCCGGGACAGCCTGAACACTGAAGCTTTCTTT
clone size: -; V gene: TRBV11-2; J gene: TRBJ2-7; D gene: -; CDR3 protein: CASSLARAGSYEQYF; CDR3 DNA: TGTGCCAGCAGCTTAGCAAGGGCAGGCTCCTACGAGCAGTACTTC
clone size: -; V gene: TRBV27; J gene: TRBJ2-1; D gene: -; CDR3 protein: CASSHREGDEQFF; CDR3 DNA: TGTGCCAGCAGTCACAGGGAAGGAGATGAGCAGTTCTTC
clone size: -; V gene: TRBV2; J gene: TRBJ1-3; D gene: TRBD1; CDR3 protein: CASREHGTAFSGNTIYF; CDR3 DNA: TGTGCCAGCAGGGAGCATGGGACAGCCTTCTCTGGAAACACCATATATTTT
clone size: -; V gene: TRBV5-1; J gene: TRBJ1-4; D gene: TRBD1; CDR3 protein: CASSLRQGAGKLFF; CDR3 DNA: TGCGCCAGCAGCTTGAGACAGGGGGCGGGAAAACTGTTTTTT
clone size: -; V gene: TRBV5-1; J gene: TRBJ1-5; D gene: -; CDR3 protein: CASSPVGGGQPQHF; CDR3 DNA: TGCGCCAGCAGCCCGGTCGGGGGCGGGCAGCCCCAGCATTTT
clone size: -; V gene: TRBV18; J gene: TRBJ1-1; D gene: -; CDR3 protein: CASSPERNTEAFF; CDR3 DNA: TGTGCCAGCTCACCAGAAAGGAACACTGAAGCTTTCTTT
clone size: -; V gene: TRBV19; J gene: TRBJ2-2; D gene: -; CDR3 protein: CASTPEGVGTGELFF; CDR3 DNA: TGTGCCAGTACCCCGGAGGGGGTAGGGACCGGGGAGCTGTTTTTT
clone size: once; V gene: TRBV9; J gene: TRBJ2-7; D gene: -; CDR3 protein: CASSVDGRTVLF; CDR3 DNA: TGTGCCAGCAGCGTAGACGGCCGAACCGTCCTGTTC
clone size: -; V gene: TRBV29-1; J gene: TRBJ2-1; D gene: -; CDR3 protein: CRATGASYNEQFF; CDR3 DNA: TGCAGGGCCACGGGAGCATCCTACAATGAGCAGTTCTTC
clone size: -; V gene: TRBV27; J gene: TRBJ1-5; D gene: -; CDR3 protein: CASSPTPSGLDQPQHF; CDR3 DNA: TGTGCCAGCAGCCCAACCCCCTCGGGATTGGATCAGCCCCAGCATTTT
clone size: -; V gene: TRBV6-6; J gene: TRBJ1-6; D gene: -; CDR3 protein: CASARQGLLHF; CDR3 DNA: TGTGCCAGCGCCCGTCAGGGACTCCTCCACTTT
clone size: -; V gene: TRBV10-2; J gene: TRBJ1-1; D gene: -; CDR3 protein: CASLPARGRRENTEAFF; CDR3 DNA: TGCGCCAGCCTCCCCGCCAGGGGCCGGCGAGAGAACACTGAAGCTTTCTTT
clone size: -; V gene: TRBV11-1; J gene: TRBJ1-1; D gene: -; CDR3 protein: CASSLNGALSPEAFF; CDR3 DNA: TGTGCCAGCAGCTTAAACGGTGCGTTAAGCCCTGAAGCTTTCTTT
clone size: once; V gene: TRBV7-2; J gene: TRBJ2-7; D gene: TRBD2; CDR3 protein: CASSLVGLAGSEQYF; CDR3 DNA: TGTGCCAGCAGCTTAGTCGGGCTAGCGGGAAGCGAGCAGTACTTC
clone size: once; V gene: TRBV7-9; J gene: TRBJ1-2; D gene: -; CDR3 protein: CASSWRTDNYGYTF; CDR3 DNA: TGTGCCAGCAGCTGGAGGACAGATAACTATGGCTACACCTTC
clone size: once; V gene: TRBV6-6; J gene: TRBJ2-1; D gene: -; CDR3 protein: CATHSGSGILYNEQFF; CDR3 DNA: TGTGCCACGCACTCAGGTTCTGGGATCTTATACAATGAGCAGTTCTTC